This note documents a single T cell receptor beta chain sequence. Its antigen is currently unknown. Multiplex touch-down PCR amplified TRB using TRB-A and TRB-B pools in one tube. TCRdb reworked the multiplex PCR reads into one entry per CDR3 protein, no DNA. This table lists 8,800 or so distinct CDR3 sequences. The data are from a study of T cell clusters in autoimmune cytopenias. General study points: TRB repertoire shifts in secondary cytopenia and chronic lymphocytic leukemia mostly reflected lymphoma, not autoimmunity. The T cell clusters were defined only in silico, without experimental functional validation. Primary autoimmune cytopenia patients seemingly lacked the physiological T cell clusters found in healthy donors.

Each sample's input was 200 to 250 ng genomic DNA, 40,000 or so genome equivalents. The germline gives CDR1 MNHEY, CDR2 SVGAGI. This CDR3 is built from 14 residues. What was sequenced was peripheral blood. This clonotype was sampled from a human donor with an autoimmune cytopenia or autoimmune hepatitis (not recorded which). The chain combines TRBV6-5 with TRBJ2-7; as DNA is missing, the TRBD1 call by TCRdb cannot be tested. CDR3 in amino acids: CASSRGGGQYEQYF.